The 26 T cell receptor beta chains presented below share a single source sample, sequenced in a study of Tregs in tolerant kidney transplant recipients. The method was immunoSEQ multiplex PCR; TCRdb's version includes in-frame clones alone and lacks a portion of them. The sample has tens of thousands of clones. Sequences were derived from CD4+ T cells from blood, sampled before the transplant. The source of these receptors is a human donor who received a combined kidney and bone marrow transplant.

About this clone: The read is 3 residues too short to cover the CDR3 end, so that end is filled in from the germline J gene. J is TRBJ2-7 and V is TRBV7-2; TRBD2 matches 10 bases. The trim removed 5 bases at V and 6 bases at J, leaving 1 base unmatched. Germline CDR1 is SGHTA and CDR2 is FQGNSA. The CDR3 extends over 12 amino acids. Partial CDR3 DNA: TGTGCCAGCAGCCGACTAGCGGGCGAG. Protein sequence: CASSRLAGE. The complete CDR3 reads CASSRLAGEQYF.

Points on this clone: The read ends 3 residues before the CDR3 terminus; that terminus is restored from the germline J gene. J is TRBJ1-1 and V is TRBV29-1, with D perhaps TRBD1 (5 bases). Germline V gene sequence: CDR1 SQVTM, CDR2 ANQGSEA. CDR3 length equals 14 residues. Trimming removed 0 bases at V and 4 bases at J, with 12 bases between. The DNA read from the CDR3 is TGCAGCGTTGAAGACAAGGGAAGGGGCACTGAA. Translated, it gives CSVEDKGRGTE. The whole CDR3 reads CSVEDKGRGTEAFF.

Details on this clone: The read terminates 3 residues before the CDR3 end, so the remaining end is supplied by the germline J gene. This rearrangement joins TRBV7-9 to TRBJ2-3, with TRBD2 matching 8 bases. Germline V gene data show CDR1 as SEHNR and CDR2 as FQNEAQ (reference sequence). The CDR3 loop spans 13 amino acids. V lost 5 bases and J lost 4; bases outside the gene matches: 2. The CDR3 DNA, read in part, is TGTGCCAGCAGCGTCGGGGGGGCAGATACG. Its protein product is CASSVGGADT. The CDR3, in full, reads CASSVGGADTQYF.

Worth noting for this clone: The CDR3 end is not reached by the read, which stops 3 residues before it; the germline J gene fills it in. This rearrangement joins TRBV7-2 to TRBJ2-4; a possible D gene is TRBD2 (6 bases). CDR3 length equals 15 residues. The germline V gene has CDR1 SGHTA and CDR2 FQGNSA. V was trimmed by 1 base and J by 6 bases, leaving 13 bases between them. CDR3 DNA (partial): TGTGCCAGCAGCTTAGGGGGGGTGCAGATAAACATT. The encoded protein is CASSLGGVQINI. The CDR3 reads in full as CASSLGGVQINIQYF.

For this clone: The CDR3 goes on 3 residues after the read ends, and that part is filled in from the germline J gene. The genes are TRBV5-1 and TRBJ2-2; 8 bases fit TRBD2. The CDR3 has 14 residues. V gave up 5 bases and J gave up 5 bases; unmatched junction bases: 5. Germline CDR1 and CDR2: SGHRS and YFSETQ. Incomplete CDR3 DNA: TGCGCCAGCAGTAGCGGGGAGTTGACCGGGGAG. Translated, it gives CASSSGELTGE. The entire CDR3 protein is CASSSGELTGELFF.

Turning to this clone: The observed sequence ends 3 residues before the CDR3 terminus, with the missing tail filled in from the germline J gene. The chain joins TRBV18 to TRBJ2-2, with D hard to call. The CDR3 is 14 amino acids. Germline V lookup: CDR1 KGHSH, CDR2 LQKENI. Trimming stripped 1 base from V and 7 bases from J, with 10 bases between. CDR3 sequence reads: CASSPQGRVGELFF. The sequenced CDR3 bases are TGTGCCAGCTCACCACAGGGTCGCGTCGGGGAG.

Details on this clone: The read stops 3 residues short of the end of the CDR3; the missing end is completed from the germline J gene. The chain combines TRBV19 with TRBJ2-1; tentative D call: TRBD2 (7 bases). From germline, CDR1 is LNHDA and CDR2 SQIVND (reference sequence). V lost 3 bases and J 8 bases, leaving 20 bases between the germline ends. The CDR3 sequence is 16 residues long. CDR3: CASSIGGGAPGYEQFF. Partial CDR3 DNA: TGTGCCAGTAGTATCGGAGGGGGGGCCCCCGGGTATGAG.

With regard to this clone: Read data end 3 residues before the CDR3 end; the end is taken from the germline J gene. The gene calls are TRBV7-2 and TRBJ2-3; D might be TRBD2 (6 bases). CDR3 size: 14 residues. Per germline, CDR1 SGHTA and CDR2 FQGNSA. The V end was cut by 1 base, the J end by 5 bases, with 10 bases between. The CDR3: CASSLVSGVDTQYF. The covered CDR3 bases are TGTGCCAGCAGCTTAGTCTCGGGGGTAGATACG.

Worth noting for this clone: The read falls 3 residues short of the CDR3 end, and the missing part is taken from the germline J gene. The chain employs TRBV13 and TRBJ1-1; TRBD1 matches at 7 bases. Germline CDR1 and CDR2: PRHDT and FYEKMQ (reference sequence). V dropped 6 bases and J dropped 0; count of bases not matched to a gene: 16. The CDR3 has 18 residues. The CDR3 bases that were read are TGTGCCAGCAGTCGCCTTAAGGGGGCGCAGAGGATGAACACTGAA. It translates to CASSRLKGAQRMNTE. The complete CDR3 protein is CASSRLKGAQRMNTEAFF.

CDR3 in amino acids: CASSEVGAGAQETQYF. CDR3 DNA, as far as it was read: TGTGCCAGCAGTGAAGTTGGGGCGGGGGCCCAAGAGACC. This rearrangement joins TRBV2 to TRBJ2-5, with D perhaps TRBD2 (7 bases). With the read ending 3 residues before the CDR3 end, the germline J gene is used to fill in that end. CDR3 length: 16 amino acids. Germline assignment: CDR1 SNHLY and CDR2 FYNNEI. The V end lost 1 base, the J end lost 1 base, and 13 bases lay between the germline ends.

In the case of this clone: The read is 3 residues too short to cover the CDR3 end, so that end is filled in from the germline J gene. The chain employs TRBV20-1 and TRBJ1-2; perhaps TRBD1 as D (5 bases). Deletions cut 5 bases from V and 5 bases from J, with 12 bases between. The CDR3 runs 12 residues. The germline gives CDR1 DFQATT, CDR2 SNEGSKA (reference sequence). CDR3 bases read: TGCAGTGCTTCTGGGACTTCTTATGGC. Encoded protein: CSASGTSYG. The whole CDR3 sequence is CSASGTSYGYTF.

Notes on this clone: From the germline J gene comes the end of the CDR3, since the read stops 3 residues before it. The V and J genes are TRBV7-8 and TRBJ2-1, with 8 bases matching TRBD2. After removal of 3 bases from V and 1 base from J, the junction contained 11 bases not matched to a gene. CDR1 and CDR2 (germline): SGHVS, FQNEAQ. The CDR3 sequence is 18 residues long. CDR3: CASSLRLAGEISYNEQFF. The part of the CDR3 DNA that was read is TGTGCCAGCAGCTTGAGGCTAGCGGGCGAGATATCCTACAATGAG.

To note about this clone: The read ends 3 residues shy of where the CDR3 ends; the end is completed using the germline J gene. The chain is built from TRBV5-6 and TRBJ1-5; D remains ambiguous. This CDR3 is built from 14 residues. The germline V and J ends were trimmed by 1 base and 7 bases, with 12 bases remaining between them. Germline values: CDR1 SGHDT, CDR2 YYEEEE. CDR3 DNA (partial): TGTGCCAGCAGCTTGACTCCTTGGCGGCAGCCC. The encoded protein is CASSLTPWRQP. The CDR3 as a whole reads CASSLTPWRQPQHF.

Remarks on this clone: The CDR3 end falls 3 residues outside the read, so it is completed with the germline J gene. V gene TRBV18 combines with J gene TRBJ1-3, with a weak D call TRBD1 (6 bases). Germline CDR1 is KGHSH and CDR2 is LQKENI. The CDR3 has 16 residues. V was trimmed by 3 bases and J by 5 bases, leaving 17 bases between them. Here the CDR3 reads CASSPLDRAYRNTIYF. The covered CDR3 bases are TGTGCCAGCTCACCTTTGGACAGAGCCTATCGAAACACC.

CDR3: CAISESTAYGYTF. CDR3 DNA (partial): TGTGCCATCAGTGAGTCGACAGCGTATGGC. The V gene is TRBV10-3, the J gene TRBJ1-2, with D possibly being TRBD1 (5 bases). The DNA ends 3 residues before the CDR3 does, and the rest of the CDR3 is filled in from the germline J gene. The CDR3 loop spans 13 amino acids. The V end was cut by 0 bases, the J end by 5 bases, with 7 bases between. The germline CDR1 and CDR2 sequences are ENHRY and SYGVKD.

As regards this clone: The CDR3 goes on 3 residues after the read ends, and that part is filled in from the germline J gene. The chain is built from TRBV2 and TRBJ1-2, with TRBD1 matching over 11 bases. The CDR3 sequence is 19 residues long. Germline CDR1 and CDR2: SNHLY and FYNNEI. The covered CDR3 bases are TGTGCCAGCGGATTGTTCCGGGACAGGGGGTATAAGAGCCTGGGGGGC. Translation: CASGLFRDRGYKSLGG. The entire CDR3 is CASGLFRDRGYKSLGGYTF. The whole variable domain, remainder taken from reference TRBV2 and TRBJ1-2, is EPEVTQTPSHQVTQMGQEVILRCVPISNHLYFYWYRQILGQKVEFLVSFYNNEISEKSEIFDDQFSVERPDGSNFTLKIRSTKLEDSAMYFCASGLFRDRGYKSLGGYTFGSGTRLTVV.

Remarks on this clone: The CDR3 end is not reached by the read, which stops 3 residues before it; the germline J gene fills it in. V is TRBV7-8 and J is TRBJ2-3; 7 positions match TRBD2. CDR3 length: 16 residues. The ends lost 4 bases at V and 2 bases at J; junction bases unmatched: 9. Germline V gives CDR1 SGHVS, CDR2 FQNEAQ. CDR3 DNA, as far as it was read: TGTGCCAGCAGCTCCCAAGCGGGGACCCTCACAGATACG. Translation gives CASSSQAGTLTDT. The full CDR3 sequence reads CASSSQAGTLTDTQYF.

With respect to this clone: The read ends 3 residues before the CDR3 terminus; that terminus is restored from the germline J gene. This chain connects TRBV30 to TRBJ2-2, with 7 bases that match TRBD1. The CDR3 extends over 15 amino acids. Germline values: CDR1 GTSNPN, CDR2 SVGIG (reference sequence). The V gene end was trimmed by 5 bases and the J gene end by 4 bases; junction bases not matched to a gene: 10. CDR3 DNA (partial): TGTGCCTGGGGTCCGGGACAGAGTGTCACCGGGGAG. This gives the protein CAWGPGQSVTGE. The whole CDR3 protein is CAWGPGQSVTGELFF.

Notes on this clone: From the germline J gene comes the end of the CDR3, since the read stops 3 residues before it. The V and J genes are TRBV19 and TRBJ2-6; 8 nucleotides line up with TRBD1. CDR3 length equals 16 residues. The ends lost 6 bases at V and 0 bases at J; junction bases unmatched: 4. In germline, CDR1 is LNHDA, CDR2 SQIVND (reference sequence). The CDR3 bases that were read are TGTGCCAGTAGGCCGGGACAGGCCTCTGGGGCCAACGTC. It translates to CASRPGQASGANV. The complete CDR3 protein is CASRPGQASGANVLTF.

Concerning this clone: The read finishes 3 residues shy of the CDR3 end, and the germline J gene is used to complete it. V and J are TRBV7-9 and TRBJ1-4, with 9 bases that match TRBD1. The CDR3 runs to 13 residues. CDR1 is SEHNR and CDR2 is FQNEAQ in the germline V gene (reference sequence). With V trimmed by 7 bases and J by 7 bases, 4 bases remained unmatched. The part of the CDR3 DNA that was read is TGTGCCAGCACGCCGACAGGGGGTGAAAAA. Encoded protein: CASTPTGGEK. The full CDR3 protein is CASTPTGGEKLFF. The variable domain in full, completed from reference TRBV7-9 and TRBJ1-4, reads DTGVSQNPRHKITKRGQNVTFRCDPISEHNRLYWYRQTLGQGPEFLTYFQNEAQLEKSRLLSDRFSAERPKGSFSTLEIQRTEQGDSAMYLCASTPTGGEKLFFGSGTQLSVL.

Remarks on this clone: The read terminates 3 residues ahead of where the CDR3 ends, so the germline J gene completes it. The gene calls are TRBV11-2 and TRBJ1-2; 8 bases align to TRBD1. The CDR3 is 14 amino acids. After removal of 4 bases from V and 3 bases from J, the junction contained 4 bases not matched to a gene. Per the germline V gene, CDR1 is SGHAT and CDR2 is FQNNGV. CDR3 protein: CASSSRTGYYGYTF. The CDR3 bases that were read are TGTGCCAGCAGCTCGAGGACAGGGTACTATGGC. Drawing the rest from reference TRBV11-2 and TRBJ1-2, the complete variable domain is EAGVAQSPRYKIIEKRQSVAFWCNPISGHATLYWYQQILGQGPKLLIQFQNNGVVDDSQLPKDRFSAERLKGVDSTLKIQPAKLEDSAVYLCASSSRTGYYGYTFGSGTRLTVV.

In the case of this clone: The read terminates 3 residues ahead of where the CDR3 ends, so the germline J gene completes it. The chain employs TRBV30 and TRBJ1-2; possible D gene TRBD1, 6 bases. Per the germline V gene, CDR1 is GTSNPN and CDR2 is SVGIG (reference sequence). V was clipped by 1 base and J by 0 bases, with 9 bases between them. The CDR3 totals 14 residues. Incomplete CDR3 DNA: TGTGCCTGGAGTGGGGGGCTTACTAACTATGGC. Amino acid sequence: CAWSGGLTNYG. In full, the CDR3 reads CAWSGGLTNYGYTF.

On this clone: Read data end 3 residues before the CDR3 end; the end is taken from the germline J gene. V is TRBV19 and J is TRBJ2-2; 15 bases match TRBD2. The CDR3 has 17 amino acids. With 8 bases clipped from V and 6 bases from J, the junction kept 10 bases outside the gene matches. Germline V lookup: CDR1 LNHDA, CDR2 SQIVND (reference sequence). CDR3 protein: CASFHRTSGRASGELFF. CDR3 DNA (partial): TGTGCCAGTTTCCATCGGACTAGCGGGAGGGCGTCCGGGGAG. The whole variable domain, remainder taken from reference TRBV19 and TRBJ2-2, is DGGITQSPKYLFRKEGQNVTLSCEQNLNHDAMYWYRQDPGQGLRLIYYSQIVNDFQKGDIAEGYSVSREKKESFPLTVTSAQKNPTAFYLCASFHRTSGRASGELFFGEGSRLTVL.

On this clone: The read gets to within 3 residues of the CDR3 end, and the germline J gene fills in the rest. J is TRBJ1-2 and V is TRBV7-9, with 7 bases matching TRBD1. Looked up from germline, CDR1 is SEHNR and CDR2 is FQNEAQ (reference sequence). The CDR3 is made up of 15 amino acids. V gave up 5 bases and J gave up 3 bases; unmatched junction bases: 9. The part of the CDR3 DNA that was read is TGTGCCAGCAGCGAAGGACAGGAGCCCGACTATGGC. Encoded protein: CASSEGQEPDYG. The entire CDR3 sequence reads CASSEGQEPDYGYTF.

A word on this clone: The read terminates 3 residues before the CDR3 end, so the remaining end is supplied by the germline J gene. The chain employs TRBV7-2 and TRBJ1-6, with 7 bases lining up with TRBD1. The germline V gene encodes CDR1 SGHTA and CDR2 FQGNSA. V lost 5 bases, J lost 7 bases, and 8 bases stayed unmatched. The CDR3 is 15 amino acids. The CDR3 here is CASSPSGQKNSPLHF. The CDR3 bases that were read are TGTGCCAGCAGCCCATCGGGACAGAAGAATTCACCC. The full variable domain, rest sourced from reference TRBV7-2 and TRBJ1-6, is GAGVSQSPSNKVTEKGKDVELRCDPISGHTALYWYRQSLGQGLEFLIYFQGNSAPDKSGLPSDRFSAERTGGSVSTLTIQRTQQEDSAVYLCASSPSGQKNSPLHFGNGTRLTVT.

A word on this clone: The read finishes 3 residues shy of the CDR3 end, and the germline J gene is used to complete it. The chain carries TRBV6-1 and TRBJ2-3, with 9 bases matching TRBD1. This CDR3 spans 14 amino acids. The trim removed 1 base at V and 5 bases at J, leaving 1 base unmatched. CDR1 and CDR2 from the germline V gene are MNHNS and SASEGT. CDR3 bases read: TGTGCCAGCAGTGAAGTGGACAGGGGAGATACG. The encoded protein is CASSEVDRGDT. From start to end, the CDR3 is CASSEVDRGDTQYF.